The 2 T cell receptor beta chains below all came from one sample that was sequenced in a study of glioma-infiltrating T cells. The iRepertoire nested amplicon-rescue multiplex PCR amplified TCR alpha and beta CDR3s from RNA. TCRdb ran MiXCR on the multiplex PCR reads and lists one entry per CDR3 protein. Altogether 150,000 to 200,000 distinct CDR3 sequences are present, about 32% being singletons, with the ten largest covering over 20%. Specimen: glioma tissue, nonneoplastic brain tissue, or PBMCs (not recorded which). All receptors come from a human donor with low-grade glioma or glioblastoma, undergoing nonglioma brain surgery, or in good health (not recorded which).

This clonotype came up many times. As DNA, the CDR3 is TGCAGCGCCCAAACACAGGGGTTGGGAAATGAGCAGTTCTTC. As protein: CSAQTQGLGNEQFF. J is TRBJ2-1 and V is TRBV29-1; 7 bases align to TRBD1. The ends lost 7 bases at V and 7 bases at J; junction bases unmatched: 13. In germline, CDR1 is SQVTM, CDR2 ANQGSEA. There are 14 residues in the CDR3.

The V gene is TRBV27, the J gene TRBJ1-2, with 11 bases lining up with TRBD1. This CDR3 spans 14 amino acids. V lost 6 bases and J lost 5; bases outside the gene matches: 5. The germline gives CDR1 MNHEY, CDR2 SMNVEV (reference sequence). This chain's CDR3 is CASRPGQGGYGYTF. The CDR3 coding sequence is TGTGCCAGCAGACCGGGACAGGGGGGGTATGGCTACACCTTC.